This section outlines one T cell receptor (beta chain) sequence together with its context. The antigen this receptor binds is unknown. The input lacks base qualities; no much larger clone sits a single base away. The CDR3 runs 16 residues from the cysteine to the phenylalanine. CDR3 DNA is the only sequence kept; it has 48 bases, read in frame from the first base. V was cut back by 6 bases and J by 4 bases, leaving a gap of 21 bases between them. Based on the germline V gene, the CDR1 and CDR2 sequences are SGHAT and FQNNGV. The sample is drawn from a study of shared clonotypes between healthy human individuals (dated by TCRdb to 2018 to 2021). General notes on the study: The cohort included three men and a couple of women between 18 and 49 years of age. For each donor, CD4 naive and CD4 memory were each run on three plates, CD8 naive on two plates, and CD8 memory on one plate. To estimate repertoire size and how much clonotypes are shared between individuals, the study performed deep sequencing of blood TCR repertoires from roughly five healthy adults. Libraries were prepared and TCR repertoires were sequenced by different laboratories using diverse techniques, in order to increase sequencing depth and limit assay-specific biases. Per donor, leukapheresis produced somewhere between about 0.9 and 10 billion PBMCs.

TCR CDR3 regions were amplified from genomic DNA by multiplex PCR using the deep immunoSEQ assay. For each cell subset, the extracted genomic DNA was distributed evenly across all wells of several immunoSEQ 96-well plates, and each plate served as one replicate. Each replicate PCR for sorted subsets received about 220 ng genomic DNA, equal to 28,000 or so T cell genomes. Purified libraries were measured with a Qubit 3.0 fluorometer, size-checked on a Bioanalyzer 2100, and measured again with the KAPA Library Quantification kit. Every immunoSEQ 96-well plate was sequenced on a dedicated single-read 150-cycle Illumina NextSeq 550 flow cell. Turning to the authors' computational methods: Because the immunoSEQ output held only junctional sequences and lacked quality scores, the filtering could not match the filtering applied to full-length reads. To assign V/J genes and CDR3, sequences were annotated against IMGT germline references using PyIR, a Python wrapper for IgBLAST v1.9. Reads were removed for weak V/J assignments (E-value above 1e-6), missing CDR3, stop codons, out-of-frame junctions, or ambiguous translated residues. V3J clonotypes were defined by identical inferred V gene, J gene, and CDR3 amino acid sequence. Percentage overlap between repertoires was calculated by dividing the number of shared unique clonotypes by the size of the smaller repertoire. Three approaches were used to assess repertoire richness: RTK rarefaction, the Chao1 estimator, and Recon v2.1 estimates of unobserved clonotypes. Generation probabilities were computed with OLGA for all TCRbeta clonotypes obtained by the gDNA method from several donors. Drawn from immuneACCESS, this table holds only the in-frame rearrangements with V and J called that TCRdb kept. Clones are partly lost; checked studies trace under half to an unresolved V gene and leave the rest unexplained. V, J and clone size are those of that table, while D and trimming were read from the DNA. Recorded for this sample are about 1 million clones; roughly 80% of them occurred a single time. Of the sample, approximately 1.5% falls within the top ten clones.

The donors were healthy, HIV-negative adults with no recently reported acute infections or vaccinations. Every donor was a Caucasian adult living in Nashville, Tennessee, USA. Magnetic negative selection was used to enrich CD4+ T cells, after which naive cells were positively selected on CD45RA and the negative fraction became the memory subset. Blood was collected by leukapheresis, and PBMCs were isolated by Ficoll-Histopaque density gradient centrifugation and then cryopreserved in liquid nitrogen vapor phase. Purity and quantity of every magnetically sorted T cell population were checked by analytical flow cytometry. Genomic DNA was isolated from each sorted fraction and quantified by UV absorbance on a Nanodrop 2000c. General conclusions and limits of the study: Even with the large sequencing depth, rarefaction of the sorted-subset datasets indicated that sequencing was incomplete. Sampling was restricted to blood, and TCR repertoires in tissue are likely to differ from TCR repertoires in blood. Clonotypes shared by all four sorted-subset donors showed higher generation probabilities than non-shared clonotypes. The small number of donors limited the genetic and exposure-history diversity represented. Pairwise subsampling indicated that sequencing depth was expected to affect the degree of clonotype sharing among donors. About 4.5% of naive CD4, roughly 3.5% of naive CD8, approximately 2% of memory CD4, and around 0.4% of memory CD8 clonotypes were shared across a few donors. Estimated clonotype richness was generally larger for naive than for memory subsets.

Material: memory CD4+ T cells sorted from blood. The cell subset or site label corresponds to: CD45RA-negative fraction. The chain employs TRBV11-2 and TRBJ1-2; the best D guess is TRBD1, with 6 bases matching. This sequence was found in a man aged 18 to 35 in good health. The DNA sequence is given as TGTGCCAGCAGTCTAACAGGGACGGCGGCGTCCTATGGCTACACCTTC. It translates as CASSLTGTAASYGYTF.